The rows below give T cell receptor beta chains drawn from one sample of a study of blood T cell repertoires in COVID-19. Here immunoSEQ multiplex PCR was the method, and the copy in TCRdb shows in-frame clones only, minus some. The sample consists of 180,000 or so clones, more than 70% of them appearing once. Sequences were obtained from peripheral blood. These receptor sequences come from a person aged 70 to 85 with COVID-19, enrolled during active disease. The CDR3 runs from the conserved cysteine through the conserved F or W. The order of the fields is D gene, clone size, J gene, V gene, CDR3 protein, CDR3 DNA. A D gene is named only where the DNA matches it firmly. Clone size is stated in some rows and not others, as once, few, many or a class when expanded.

d_call: TRBD1; clone_size: .; j_call: TRBJ1-5; v_call: TRBV2; cdr3_aa: CASREQGAQPQHF; cdr3_nt: TGTGCCAGCAGGGAGCAGGGGGCTCAGCCCCAGCATTTT
d_call: TRBD1; clone_size: .; j_call: TRBJ2-5; v_call: TRBV7-8; cdr3_aa: CASSRPGGGFVYF; cdr3_nt: TGTGCCAGCAGCCGCCCAGGGGGTGGTTTCGTGTACTTC
d_call: .; clone_size: .; j_call: TRBJ2-2; v_call: TRBV15; cdr3_aa: CATSRLPTGELFF; cdr3_nt: TGTGCCACCAGCAGACTACCGACCGGGGAGCTGTTTTTT
d_call: .; clone_size: .; j_call: TRBJ1-2; v_call: TRBV28; cdr3_aa: CASSLMRDEPSGYTF; cdr3_nt: TGTGCCAGCAGTTTAATGAGGGATGAACCTTCGGGCTACACCTTC
d_call: .; clone_size: .; j_call: TRBJ1-5; v_call: TRBV10-3; cdr3_aa: CASCGSLEGQPQHF; cdr3_nt: TGTGCAAGCTGCGGATCCTTAGAGGGTCAGCCCCAGCATTTT
d_call: .; clone_size: .; j_call: TRBJ1-3; v_call: TRBV7-9; cdr3_aa: CASSLGDNSGNTIYF; cdr3_nt: TGTGCCAGCAGCTTGGGTGACAACTCTGGAAACACCATATATTTT
d_call: .; clone_size: .; j_call: TRBJ2-1; v_call: TRBV6-1; cdr3_aa: CASSEAGPRTGSEQFF; cdr3_nt: TGTGCCAGCAGTGAAGCGGGTCCTAGGACGGGATCTGAGCAGTTCTTC
d_call: .; clone_size: few; j_call: TRBJ2-1; v_call: TRBV5-6; cdr3_aa: CASRTQTYSSYNEQFF; cdr3_nt: TGTGCCAGCAGGACACAGACGTATAGCTCCTACAATGAGCAGTTCTTC
d_call: .; clone_size: once; j_call: TRBJ1-6; v_call: TRBV9; cdr3_aa: CASSEQGSPLHF; cdr3_nt: TGTGCCAGCAGCGAACAGGGTTCACCCCTCCACTTT
d_call: TRBD1; clone_size: few; j_call: TRBJ2-1; v_call: TRBV7-3; cdr3_aa: CASSPRGLGDSEQFF; cdr3_nt: TGTGCCAGCAGCCCCCGGGGTTTGGGGGACAGTGAGCAGTTCTTC
d_call: .; clone_size: once; j_call: TRBJ1-2; v_call: TRBV28; cdr3_aa: CASTRARTFYTF; cdr3_nt: TGTGCCAGCACCCGGGCCCGGACTTTCTACACCTTC
d_call: .; clone_size: .; j_call: TRBJ2-7; v_call: TRBV28; cdr3_aa: CASNTAGPPYEQYF; cdr3_nt: TGTGCCAGCAACACCGCGGGCCCTCCCTACGAGCAGTACTTC
d_call: .; clone_size: .; j_call: TRBJ1-4; v_call: TRBV10-3; cdr3_aa: CAISGTSVGVLPGTNEKLFF; cdr3_nt: TGTGCCATATCAGGCACTTCGGTAGGCGTTCTCCCCGGAACTAATGAAAAACTGTTTTTT
d_call: .; clone_size: .; j_call: TRBJ2-3; v_call: TRBV2; cdr3_aa: CASSRSTGSRTDTQYF; cdr3_nt: TGTGCCAGCAGTCGAAGCACAGGGTCCCGCACAGATACGCAGTATTTT
d_call: .; clone_size: .; j_call: TRBJ1-1; v_call: TRBV4-3; cdr3_aa: CASSQEQYTEAFF; cdr3_nt: TGCGCCAGCAGCCAAGAACAGTACACTGAAGCTTTCTTT
d_call: .; clone_size: .; j_call: TRBJ1-5; v_call: TRBV25-1; cdr3_aa: CASSETGTPNQPQHF; cdr3_nt: TGTGCCAGCAGTGAAACAGGGACACCTAATCAGCCCCAGCATTTT
d_call: TRBD1; clone_size: few; j_call: TRBJ2-4; v_call: TRBV11-2; cdr3_aa: CASSSLQGSLAKNIQYF; cdr3_nt: TGTGCCAGCAGCTCCCTACAGGGGTCCCTAGCCAAAAACATTCAGTACTTC
d_call: .; clone_size: .; j_call: TRBJ2-2; v_call: TRBV21-1; cdr3_aa: CASEQGPNTGELFF; cdr3_nt: TGTGCCAGCGAACAGGGGCCGAACACCGGGGAGCTGTTTTTT
d_call: TRBD1; clone_size: many; j_call: TRBJ2-7; v_call: TRBV5-6; cdr3_aa: CASSLGTGTYEQYF; cdr3_nt: TGTGCCAGCAGCTTGGGGACAGGGACCTACGAGCAGTACTTC
d_call: TRBD1; clone_size: .; j_call: TRBJ1-3; v_call: TRBV10-3; cdr3_aa: CAISRGQAFSGNTIYF; cdr3_nt: TGTGCCATCAGCCGAGGACAGGCCTTCTCTGGAAACACCATATATTTT
d_call: .; clone_size: .; j_call: TRBJ1-1; v_call: TRBV19; cdr3_aa: CASSTRGQLNTEAFF; cdr3_nt: TGTGCCAGTAGTACGCGGGGGCAGCTGAACACTGAAGCTTTCTTT
d_call: .; clone_size: .; j_call: TRBJ1-2; v_call: TRBV28; cdr3_aa: CASSAGGLYGYTF; cdr3_nt: TGTGCCAGCAGTGCGGGCGGACTGTATGGCTACACCTTC
d_call: .; clone_size: .; j_call: TRBJ2-7; v_call: TRBV23-1; cdr3_aa: CASSPFRRKWGDEQYF; cdr3_nt: TGCGCCAGCAGTCCTTTTCGAAGAAAATGGGGGGACGAGCAGTACTTC
d_call: .; clone_size: few; j_call: TRBJ1-2; v_call: TRBV30; cdr3_aa: CAWSGGPGAGYTF; cdr3_nt: TGTGCCTGGAGTGGGGGGCCCGGGGCGGGCTACACCTTC
d_call: .; clone_size: .; j_call: TRBJ1-6; v_call: TRBV6-5; cdr3_aa: CASSRQESPLHF; cdr3_nt: TGTGCCAGCAGTCGACAGGAGTCACCCCTCCACTTT
d_call: .; clone_size: .; j_call: TRBJ1-2; v_call: TRBV15; cdr3_aa: CATSGGRTDGYTF; cdr3_nt: TGTGCCACCAGCGGAGGCAGGACAGACGGCTACACCTTC